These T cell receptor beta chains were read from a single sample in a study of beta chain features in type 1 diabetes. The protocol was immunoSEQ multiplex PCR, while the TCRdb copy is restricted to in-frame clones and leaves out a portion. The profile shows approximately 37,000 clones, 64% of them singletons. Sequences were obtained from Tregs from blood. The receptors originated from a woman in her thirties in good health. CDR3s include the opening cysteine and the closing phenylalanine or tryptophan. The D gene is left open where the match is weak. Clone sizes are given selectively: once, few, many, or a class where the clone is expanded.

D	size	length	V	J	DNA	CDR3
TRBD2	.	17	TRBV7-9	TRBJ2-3	TGTGCCAGCAGTTCGAGACTAGCGGGACTGCACACAGATACGCAGTATTTT	CASSSRLAGLHTDTQYF
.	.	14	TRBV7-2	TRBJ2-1	TGTGCCAGCAGCTTAGGACTTCCTCACAATGAGCAGTTCTTC	CASSLGLPHNEQFF
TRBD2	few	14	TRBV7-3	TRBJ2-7	TGTGCCAGCAGCTTATATAGGACTAGCCAAGAGCAGTACTTC	CASSLYRTSQEQYF
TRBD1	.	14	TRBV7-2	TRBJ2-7	TGTGCCAGCAGAAAGACAGGGACGGTCTACGAGCAGTACTTC	CASRKTGTVYEQYF
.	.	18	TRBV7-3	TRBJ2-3	TGTGCCAGCAGCTTAGCCCCTAGCCGGGTCGGGGGCACAGATACGCAGTATTTT	CASSLAPSRVGGTDTQYF
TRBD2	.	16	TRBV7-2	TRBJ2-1	TGTGCCAGCAGCCCACCGGGACTAGCGGGAGGAGATGAGCAGTTCTTC	CASSPPGLAGGDEQFF
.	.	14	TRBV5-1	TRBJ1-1	TGCGCCAGCAGCTTCCTAGCAACTAACACTGAAGCTTTCTTT	CASSFLATNTEAFF
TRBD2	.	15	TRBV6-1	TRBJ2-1	TGTGCCAGCAGCAAACTAGCGGGAGGGTCAGATGAGCAGTTCTTC	CASSKLAGGSDEQFF
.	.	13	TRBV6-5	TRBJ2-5	TGTGCCAGCCCCGGGACTCTCCAAGAGACCCAGTACTTC	CASPGTLQETQYF
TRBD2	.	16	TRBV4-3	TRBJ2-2	TGCGCCAGCAGCCAACCCTGGACTAGCGGGGTGGGGGAGCTGTTTTTT	CASSQPWTSGVGELFF
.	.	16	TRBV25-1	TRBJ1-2	TGTGCCAGCAGCAAAACCGGAGGAGGCAGGGGTGGTGGCTACACCTTC	CASSKTGGGRGGGYTF
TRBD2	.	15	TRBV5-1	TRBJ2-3	TGCGCCAGCAGCTCTGGACTAGCTTCGTACAATACGCAGTATTTT	CASSSGLASYNTQYF
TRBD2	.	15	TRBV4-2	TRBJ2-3	TGTGCCAGCAGCCAACAGACTAGCGGGAGAGATACGCAGTATTTT	CASSQQTSGRDTQYF
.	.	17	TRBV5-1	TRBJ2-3	TGCGCCAGCAGCAGGGTCGTCGGAGCCGGGAACACAGATACGCAGTATTTT	CASSRVVGAGNTDTQYF
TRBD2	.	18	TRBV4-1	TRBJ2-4	TGCGCCAGCAGCCAAGAGACTAGCGGGAGTCCCGGGAGAAACATTCAGTACTTC	CASSQETSGSPGRNIQYF
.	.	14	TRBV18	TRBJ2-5	TGTGCCAGCTCAAGTGGGAGTGAGCCAGAGACCCAGTACTTC	CASSSGSEPETQYF
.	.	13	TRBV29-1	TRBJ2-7	TGCAGCGTTGCTCCTAGGAGCTCCTACGAGCAGTACTTC	CSVAPRSSYEQYF
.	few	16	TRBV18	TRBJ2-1	TGTGCCAGCTCACCACGATCGGGAGCGTCCTACAATGAGCAGTTCTTC	CASSPRSGASYNEQFF
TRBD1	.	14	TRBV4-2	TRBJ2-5	TGTGCCAGCAAGGAACAGGGGAAGGTGGAGACCCAGTACTTC	CASKEQGKVETQYF
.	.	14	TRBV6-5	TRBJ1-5	TGTGCCAGCAGTTACACAGGTTACAATCAGCCCCAGCATTTT	CASSYTGYNQPQHF
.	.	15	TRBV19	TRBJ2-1	TGTGCCAGTAGCCCCGCGGATCGGAGCTACAATGAGCAGTTCTTC	CASSPADRSYNEQFF
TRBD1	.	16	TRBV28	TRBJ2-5	TGTGCCAGCAGTTTATTTTCGGGACAGGGGGGAGAGACCCAGTACTTC	CASSLFSGQGGETQYF
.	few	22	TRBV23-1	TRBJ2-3	TGCGCCAGCAGTCACCACCCCCCGCGGGACGGTGGTTGGGTGGTTTTCACAGATACGCAGTATTTT	CASSHHPPRDGGWVVFTDTQYF
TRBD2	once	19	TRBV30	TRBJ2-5	TGTGCCTGGAGTGCCATAAATCCCGGGACTAGCGGGAGTTGGGAGACCCAGTACTTC	CAWSAINPGTSGSWETQYF
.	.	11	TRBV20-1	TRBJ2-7	TGCAGTGCTAGAGTTCTGGCCGAGCAGTACTTC	CSARVLAEQYF
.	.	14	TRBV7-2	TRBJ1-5	TGTGCCAGCAGCCGCGTGGACCGGGGTCAGCCCCAGCATTTT	CASSRVDRGQPQHF
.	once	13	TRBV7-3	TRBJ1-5	TGTGCCAGCAGCTTAGGGCTCGGACAGCCCCAGCATTTT	CASSLGLGQPQHF
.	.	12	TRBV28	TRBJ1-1	TGTGCCAGCAGGCTCCAGGAAACTGAAGCTTTCTTT	CASRLQETEAFF
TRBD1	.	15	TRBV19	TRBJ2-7	TGTGCCAGTAGACCGAGGGGACAGGCTGTCTTCGAGCAGTACTTC	CASRPRGQAVFEQYF
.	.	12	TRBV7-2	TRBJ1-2	TGTGCCAGCAGCTTAACTTCCTATGGCTACACCTTC	CASSLTSYGYTF
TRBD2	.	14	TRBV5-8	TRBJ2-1	TGTGCCAGCAGCTTTGGGACTAGCTACTCTGAGCAGTTCTTC	CASSFGTSYSEQFF
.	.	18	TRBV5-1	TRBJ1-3	TGCGCCAGCAGCTTGGCCGGGACACCACTTTACTCTGGAAACACCATATATTTT	CASSLAGTPLYSGNTIYF
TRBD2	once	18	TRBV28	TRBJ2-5	TGTGCCAGCAGTGGGACGGGCGTCAGGCTAGCGGGAATCGAGACCCAGTACTTC	CASSGTGVRLAGIETQYF
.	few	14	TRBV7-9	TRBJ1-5	TGTGCCAGCAGCTTAAGAGGAAGCAATCAGCCCCAGCATTTT	CASSLRGSNQPQHF
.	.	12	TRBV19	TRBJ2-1	TGTGCCAGTAGTTCTTTTAGCGATGAGCAGTTCTTC	CASSSFSDEQFF
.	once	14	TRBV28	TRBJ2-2	TGTGCCAGCAGCCGTACTAGCATCTCCGGGGAGCTGTTTTTT	CASSRTSISGELFF
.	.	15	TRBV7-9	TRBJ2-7	TGTGCCAGCAGCTTAGCGCTAGCTGCCTCCTACGAGCAGTACTTC	CASSLALAASYEQYF
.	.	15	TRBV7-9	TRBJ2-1	TGTGCCAGCAGCTTAACAGGGAGCTCCTACAATGAGCAGTTCTTC	CASSLTGSSYNEQFF
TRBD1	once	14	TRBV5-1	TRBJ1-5	TGCGCCAGCAGCCCCGGGACAGACAATCAGCCCCAGCATTTT	CASSPGTDNQPQHF
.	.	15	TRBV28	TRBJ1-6	TGTGCCAGCAGTCGCGCGGAATACTATAATTCACCCCTCCACTTT	CASSRAEYYNSPLHF
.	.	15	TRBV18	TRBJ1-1	TGTGCCAGCTCACCACGCGGGGCTGGAACGGCTGAAGCTTTCTTT	CASSPRGAGTAEAFF
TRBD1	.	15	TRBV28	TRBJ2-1	TGTGCCAGCAGTTTAGGAGCAGGGGGTCAACGGGTGCAGTTCTTC	CASSLGAGGQRVQFF
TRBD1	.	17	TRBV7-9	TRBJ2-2	TGTGCCAGCAGCTCTACACTCCGAACGAGGGGGCGCGGGGAGCTGTTTTTT	CASSSTLRTRGRGELFF
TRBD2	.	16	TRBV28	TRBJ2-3	TGTGCCAGCAGCCCGTTGGGAGCGGGAGAACCAGATACGCAGTATTTT	CASSPLGAGEPDTQYF
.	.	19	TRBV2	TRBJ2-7	TGTGCCAGCAGTGAAGAGGGGGAATGGGCCAGCGGCCCTTCCTACGAGCAGTACTTC	CASSEEGEWASGPSYEQYF
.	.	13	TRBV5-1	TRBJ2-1	TGCGCCAGCAGCTTGGCCTCGGAGGATGAGCAGTTCTTC	CASSLASEDEQFF
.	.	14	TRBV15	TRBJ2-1	TGTGCCACCAGCAGAGATGAGGGTAGGAATGAGCAGTTCTTC	CATSRDEGRNEQFF